Listed here are 10 T cell receptor beta chains from one sample, sequenced in a study of T cell repertoires in cytomegalovirus infection. TCRdb reprocessed the reads via MiXCR and lists one record per CDR3 protein. The repertoire holds 480,000 or so distinct CDR3 sequences, with about 10% as singletons. Sample: PBMCs. These receptors came from a human donor in good health (CMV status not recorded). Some clones in this sample may be carry-over from other donors' samples.

Note on this clonotype: Possible read error: a much larger clone is one base away. The chain has TRBV30 and TRBJ2-3, with D unresolved. Looked up from germline, CDR1 is GTSNPN and CDR2 is SVGIG (reference sequence). The CDR3 length is 15 residues. V was pared by 8 bases and J by 0 bases, with 18 bases between. CDR3 loop: CARIQGWSSTDTQYF. Here the CDR3 DNA reads TGTGCCCGGATACAAGGTTGGAGCAGCACAGATACGCAGTATTTT. Combining the CDR3 with reference TRBV30 and TRBJ2-3 gives the whole variable domain SQTIHQWPATLVQPVGSPLSLECTVEGTSNPNLYWYRQAAGRGLQLLFYSVGIGQISSEVPQNLSASRPQDRQFILSSKKLLLSDSGFYLCARIQGWSSTDTQYFGPGTRLTVL.

In its sample, this clonotype was seen many times. This rearrangement joins TRBV11-2 to TRBJ2-3; TRBD1 agrees at 9 bases. CDR3 length: 19 amino acids. Looked up from germline, CDR1 is SGHAT and CDR2 is FQNNGV. Trimming removed 3 bases from V and 4 bases from J; junction bases left unmatched: 17. The CDR3 here is CASSFWDPRDRELSDTQYF. CDR3 coding DNA: TGTGCCAGCAGCTTTTGGGACCCCCGGGACAGGGAATTATCAGATACGCAGTATTTT.

In its sample, this clonotype was seen many times. The chain uses TRBV7-8 and TRBJ2-7; no clear D gene. V was trimmed by 4 bases and J by 5 bases, leaving 15 bases between them. Germline values: CDR1 SGHVS, CDR2 FQNEAQ. This CDR3 is 14 amino acids long. The DNA for the CDR3 is TGTGCCAGCAGCTCCAGTTCGTATCGTAACGAGCAGTACTTC. Encoded protein: CASSSSSYRNEQYF.

This clonotype has ten or more counts. The genes are TRBV19 and TRBJ1-6, with 7 bases fitting TRBD1. J was trimmed by 9 bases and V by 3 bases; bases with no gene match: 14. CDR3 length: 17 residues. Germline V lookup: CDR1 LNHDA, CDR2 SQIVND (reference sequence). The CDR3 nucleotides are TGTGCCAGTAGTATGGCCGGCGACAGGGTGGCAGGTTCACCCCTCCACTTT. This translates into CASSMAGDRVAGSPLHF. The variable domain in full, with the rest retrieved from reference TRBV19 and TRBJ1-6, is DGGITQSPKYLFRKEGQNVTLSCEQNLNHDAMYWYRQDPGQGLRLIYYSQIVNDFQKGDIAEGYSVSREKKESFPLTVTSAQKNPTAFYLCASSMAGDRVAGSPLHFGNGTRLTVT.

This clonotype was counted ten times or more. The chain carries TRBV7-9 and TRBJ2-7; D perhaps matches TRBD1 (8 bases). The CDR3 runs 16 residues. Germline lookup yields CDR1 SEHNR and CDR2 FQNEAQ (reference sequence). V dropped 2 bases and J dropped 6 bases, with 20 bases sitting between them. CDR3 sequence reads: CASSLQENRGGFEQYF. The CDR3 DNA sequence: TGTGCCAGCAGCTTACAGGAAAACAGGGGGGGCTTCGAGCAGTACTTC. Full variable domain (remainder filled in from reference TRBV7-9 and TRBJ2-7): DTGVSQNPRHKITKRGQNVTFRCDPISEHNRLYWYRQTLGQGPEFLTYFQNEAQLEKSRLLSDRFSAERPKGSFSTLEIQRTEQGDSAMYLCASSLQENRGGFEQYFGPGTRLTVT.

This clonotype was observed many times. CDR3 in DNA: TGTGCCAGCAGCCCTAAATCCCCCATTTCAGATACGCAGTATTTT. It specifies CASSPKSPISDTQYF. J is TRBJ2-3 and V is TRBV7-8; D gene ambiguous. V was clipped by 5 bases and J by 4 bases, with 16 bases between them. Germline CDR1 is SGHVS and CDR2 is FQNEAQ. The CDR3 consists of 15 residues.

This clonotype was recorded at least ten times. V gene TRBV5-4 combines with J gene TRBJ2-2, with 8 bases aligning to TRBD2. The junction had 7 bases not matched to a gene; V was cut back by 0 bases and J by 6 bases. This CDR3 has 16 amino acids. Per germline, CDR1 SGHNT and CDR2 YYREEE (reference sequence). The chain's CDR3 is CASSLGGGSRAGELFF. DNA of the CDR3: TGTGCCAGCAGCTTGGGCGGGGGGAGTAGAGCCGGGGAGCTGTTTTTT.

This clonotype came up many times. The chain carries TRBV18 and TRBJ1-6, with TRBD1 matching over 9 bases. V shed 3 bases and J 0 bases; nucleotides not matched to a gene: 6. Germline V gives CDR1 KGHSH, CDR2 LQKENI. This CDR3 contains 18 residues. Here the CDR3 DNA reads TGTGCCAGCTCACCCCCGGGACAGGGAATCTCCTATAATTCACCCCTCCACTTT. The encoded protein is CASSPPGQGISYNSPLHF.

This clonotype has more than one count but fewer than ten. The rearrangement joins TRBV6-1 to TRBJ2-3; 9 bases agree with TRBD1. CDR3 length equals 16 residues. The junction had 5 bases not matched to a gene; V was cut back by 0 bases and J by 4 bases. Germline V gene lookup returns CDR1 MNHNS and CDR2 SASEGT. Here the CDR3 DNA reads TGTGCCAGCAGTGAAGCTGGGAGACAGGGGGCAGATACGCAGTATTTT. Its protein is CASSEAGRQGADTQYF.

This clonotype was counted at least ten times. This sequence joins TRBV7-2 and TRBJ2-2; tentatively, D is TRBD1 or TRBD2 (5 bases each). Germline CDR1 is SGHTA and CDR2 is FQGNSA. V gave up 4 bases and J gave up 13 bases, with 13 bases separating them. This CDR3 comprises 12 residues. The CDR3 sequence is CASSSAVRGLFF. CDR3 nucleotides: TGTGCCAGCAGCTCAGCCGTGAGGGGGCTGTTTTTT.